This entry lists 13 T cell receptor beta chains sequenced from one sample in a study of neurological immune-mediated disorders. In TCRdb, the 5' RACE reads were re-called with MiXCR into one record per CDR3 protein. The sample has about 18,000 distinct CDR3 sequences; 27% are singletons. Sequencing was done on a sample of PBMCs. The receptor set was obtained from a man aged 50 to 60 with HTLV-1-associated myelopathy (HAM/TSP).

This chain uses TRBV5-6 with TRBJ1-1, with 10 positions matching TRBD1. The CDR3 contains 14 residues. The V and J ends lost 4 bases and 3 bases, in that order; junction bases with no gene match: 3. CDR1 is SGHDT and CDR2 is YYEEEE in the germline V gene. CDR3 region: CASSDGTGDTEAFF. The CDR3 coding sequence is TGTGCCAGCAGCGACGGGACAGGGGACACTGAAGCTTTCTTT.

This clonotype was observed a few times. The CDR3 nucleotides are TGTGCCCGGGGCTCCTTGGGGAATGAGCAGTTCTTC. Amino acids: CARGSLGNEQFF. The rearrangement links TRBV2 to TRBJ2-1; tentatively, D is TRBD1 or TRBD2 (5 bases each). The CDR3 sequence is 12 residues long. Deletions cut 11 bases from V and 7 bases from J, with 15 bases between. Germline V gene sequence: CDR1 SNHLY, CDR2 FYNNEI.

The V gene is TRBV20-1, the J gene TRBJ1-5; weak D call: TRBD1 (6 bases). Per germline, CDR1 DFQATT and CDR2 SNEGSKA (reference sequence). The germline V and J ends were trimmed by 5 bases and 4 bases, with 9 bases remaining between them. The CDR3 is 12 amino acids. This CDR3 reads CSAPQGNQPQHF. The CDR3 DNA sequence: TGCAGTGCTCCTCAGGGGAATCAGCCCCAGCATTTT.

This clonotype was picked up a small number of times. The V call is TRBV6-1, the J call TRBJ2-5, with D possibly TRBD2 on 5 matching bases. The germline V gene has CDR1 MNHNS and CDR2 SASEGT. This CDR3 is built from 13 residues. Deletions cut 4 bases from V and 8 bases from J, with 14 bases between. The CDR3 DNA reads TGTGCCAGCAGTGGGACTGGCTCAGCCACCCAGTACTTC. Translated: CASSGTGSATQYF.

The chain links TRBV4-2 to TRBJ2-5, with 8 bases lining up with TRBD1. CDR3 length: 15 residues. The germline gives CDR1 LGHNA, CDR2 YNFKEQ. Trimming at V came to 4 bases and at J to 1 base, leaving 5 bases not matched to a gene. The CDR3: CASSPHRGTQETQYF. CDR3 bases: TGTGCCAGCAGCCCTCACAGGGGGACCCAAGAGACCCAGTACTTC.

CDR3 in DNA: TGTGCCAGCAGCCCACAGGGGTTTAGGACCGGGGAGCTGTTTTTT. Encoded protein: CASSPQGFRTGELFF. The gene calls are TRBV7-2 and TRBJ2-2; 7 bases line up with TRBD1. Germline V lookup: CDR1 SGHTA, CDR2 FQGNSA. Germline trimming cut 5 bases from V and 5 bases from J; bases unmatched to any gene: 8. The CDR3 extends over 15 amino acids.

This clonotype was found many times. V gene TRBV7-9 combines with J gene TRBJ2-7, with 10 bases matching TRBD1. The trim removed 5 bases at V and 2 bases at J, leaving 9 bases unmatched. CDR3 size: 16 residues. The V gene's germline CDR1 is SEHNR and CDR2 FQNEAQ (reference sequence). The CDR3 spells CASSEDRGLRTYEQYF. In DNA form, the CDR3 reads TGTGCCAGCAGCGAAGACAGGGGGCTGAGAACCTACGAGCAGTACTTC. Together with reference TRBV7-9 and TRBJ2-7, the CDR3 gives the full variable domain: DTGVSQNPRHKITKRGQNVTFRCDPISEHNRLYWYRQTLGQGPEFLTYFQNEAQLEKSRLLSDRFSAERPKGSFSTLEIQRTEQGDSAMYLCASSEDRGLRTYEQYFGPGTRLTVT.

The chain carries TRBV12-3 or TRBV12-4 and TRBJ2-7, with 10 bases identical to TRBD2. With V trimmed by 5 bases and J by 2 bases, 3 bases remained unmatched. The CDR3 has 14 amino acids. CDR3 region: CASSQRGGAYEQYF. The CDR3 bases are TGTGCCAGCAGTCAGCGGGGGGGAGCCTACGAGCAGTACTTC.

This clonotype was seen a few times. J is TRBJ2-1 and V is TRBV6-1; 13 nucleotides agree with TRBD2. Germline CDR1 is MNHNS and CDR2 is SASEGT. The CDR3 is 16 residues long. V shed 4 bases and J 2 bases; nucleotides not matched to a gene: 2. The CDR3 reads CASSATSGGAYNEQFF. DNA for the CDR3: TGTGCCAGCAGTGCCACTAGCGGGGGGGCCTACAATGAGCAGTTCTTC.

The chain links TRBV7-2 to TRBJ2-3; TRBD2 matches at 11 bases. The germline V gene encodes CDR1 SGHTA and CDR2 FQGNSA. The CDR3 sequence is 17 residues long. Trimming removed 4 bases from V and 5 bases from J; junction bases left unmatched: 11. DNA for the CDR3: TGTGCCAGCAGCTCCCAGAGGATAGCGGGGGGGCAAGATACGCAGTATTTT. The encoded protein is CASSSQRIAGGQDTQYF.

The V gene is TRBV7-8, the J gene TRBJ2-5; TRBD1 matches at 11 bases. Trimming took 4 bases from V and 4 from J; bases not matched to a gene: 11. The CDR3 totals 17 residues. The germline CDR1 and CDR2 sequences are SGHVS and FQNEAQ. As DNA, the CDR3 is TGTGCCAGCAGCTCGCCCCGGGACAGGGGGTTTGGAGAGACCCAGTACTTC. Translating it yields CASSSPRDRGFGETQYF.

This clonotype has more than one count but fewer than ten. This chain joins TRBV5-1 and TRBJ1-1; D not certain. V lost 1 base and J 1 base, leaving 11 bases between the germline ends. Germline V gives CDR1 SGHRS, CDR2 YFSETQ. This CDR3 is 15 amino acids long. Written as DNA, the CDR3 is TGCGCCAGCAGCTTGAGACTAGGCCGGAACACTGAAGCTTTCTTT. It translates to CASSLRLGRNTEAFF.

This clonotype was picked up a small number of times. The CDR3 region has the DNA TGCGCCAGCACCCCAAGGTGGACAGGGGGATTTGGCAATCAGCCCCAGCATTTT. Amino acids: CASTPRWTGGFGNQPQHF. The rearrangement joins TRBV23-1 to TRBJ1-5; 10 bases align to TRBD1. TRBV23-1 is known as an ORF, though its function is uncertain. The CDR3 totals 18 residues. V gave up 7 bases and J gave up 2 bases; unmatched junction bases: 14.